The TCR beta chain under discussion was sequenced for a study of T cell repertoires in cytomegalovirus infection. In the study overall: A matching HLA type, together with CMV infection, was signaled by public TCR beta signatures.

The CDR3 consists of 18 residues. Germline loops: CDR1 MNHEY, CDR2 SVGEGT. The V and J ends lost 5 bases and 2 bases respectively, with 25 bases between them. TCRdb re-derived calls from the reads in MiXCR, one entry per CDR3 protein. The table has about 180,000 distinct CDR3 sequences, over 13% seen once; the top ten hold more than 20%. The TCR originated in a human donor in good health (CMV status not recorded). Some clones in this sample may be carry-over from other donors' samples. The sequencing sample was made of PBMCs. The V call is TRBV6-2 or TRBV6-3, the J call TRBJ2-7; perhaps D is TRBD1 or TRBD2 (5 bases each). CDR3 bases: TGTGCCAGCAGTCGAGGGTCAAAGACAGACCGCGTTACCTACGAGCAGTACTTC. This translates into CASSRGSKTDRVTYEQYF.